The rows below give T cell receptor beta chains drawn from one sample of a study of response to subunit inactivated influenza vaccine. MiXCR was run by TCRdb on the RT-PCR reads, yielding one entry per CDR3 protein. The repertoire holds 800,000 to 1,000,000 distinct CDR3 sequences, with 21% as singletons. Sequenced material: PBMCs from blood, taken less than 6 days after vaccination. The receptor source for this set is a middle-aged man who received an inactivated influenza vaccine. Each CDR3 is given with its conserved first and last residue. Each record gives: clone size, D gene, J gene, V gene, CDR3 protein, CDR3 DNA. D genes are given only for firm matches. The size field is filled for only some rows; it gives once, few, many or a size class.

. . TRBJ1-6 TRBV14 CASSQSRASPLHF TGTGCCAGCAGCCAATCCAGGGCTTCACCCCTCCACTTT
many . TRBJ1-1 TRBV7-9 CASSQDRRNTEAFF TGTGCCAGCAGCCAAGACAGAAGGAACACTGAAGCTTTCTTT
. . TRBJ2-2 TRBV15 CATSRDLGVTGELFF TGTGCCACCAGCAGAGATCTGGGGGTCACCGGGGAGCTGTTTTTT
. . TRBJ1-6 TRBV27 CASSLSRVRGNSPLHF TGTGCCAGCAGCCTTTCTCGGGTCAGAGGGAATTCACCCCTCCACTTT
. . TRBJ2-7 TRBV7-9 CASSFRPYEQYF TGTGCCAGCAGCTTCCGACCCTACGAGCAGTACTTC
once TRBD1 TRBJ2-5 TRBV3-1 CASSPQRAGGRKTQYF TGTGCCAGCAGCCCCCAACGGGCAGGGGGTAGGAAGACCCAGTACTTC
. TRBD1 TRBJ2-1 TRBV30 CAWSDRGTGGYNEQFF TGTGCCTGGAGCGATAGGGGGACAGGGGGCTACAATGAGCAGTTCTTC
few TRBD2 TRBJ2-1 TRBV10-3 CAISDTSGAHEQFF TGTGCCATCAGTGATACTAGCGGGGCCCATGAGCAGTTCTTC
. . TRBJ2-7 TRBV4-2 CASSPAFGASYEQYF TGTGCCAGCAGCCCAGCATTTGGGGCTTCCTACGAGCAGTACTTC
many TRBD1 TRBJ1-2 TRBV12-3/TRBV12-4 CASSLLPQTGDYGYTF TGTGCCAGCAGTTTATTACCCCAGACAGGGGATTATGGCTACACCTTC
. TRBD2 TRBJ2-3 TRBV7-6 CASSFRTSATDTQYF TGTGCCAGCAGCTTTAGGACTAGCGCTACAGATACGCAGTATTTT
. TRBD1 TRBJ1-2 TRBV11-2 CASSKIRQGNYGYTF TGTGCCAGCAGCAAGATTCGACAGGGAAACTATGGCTACACCTTC
few TRBD2 TRBJ2-3 TRBV20-1 CSAKTSGTTDTQYF TGCAGTGCCAAGACTAGCGGTACCACAGATACGCAGTATTTT
few TRBD2 TRBJ2-2 TRBV20-1 CSAPASTSSSTGELFF TGCAGTGCTCCCGCCTCGACTAGCTCGAGCACCGGGGAGCTGTTTTTT
. . TRBJ1-4 TRBV7-2 CASSYTSFGELFF TGTGCCAGCAGTTATACTAGTTTTGGGGAACTGTTTTTT
. . TRBJ2-7 TRBV20-1 CSALVGIYEQYF TGCAGTGCTCTAGTGGGGATCTACGAGCAGTACTTC
many . TRBJ2-2 TRBV6-5 CASSYKNTGELFF TGTGCCAGCAGTTACAAGAACACCGGGGAGCTGTTTTTT
few . TRBJ2-6 TRBV20-1 CSARDVGGANVLTF TGCAGTGCTAGAGATGTGGGTGGGGCCAACGTCCTGACTTTC
few . TRBJ1-4 TRBV6-6 CASSYVRAEKLFF TGTGCCAGCAGTTATGTCCGGGCTGAAAAACTGTTTTTT
. TRBD2 TRBJ2-3 TRBV2 CTSRAPGLAGASTDTQYF TGTACCAGCAGGGCACCGGGACTAGCGGGGGCTAGCACAGATACGCAGTATTTT
few . TRBJ2-7 TRBV12-3/TRBV12-4 CATSASSSYEQYF TGTGCCACCTCGGCGTCTAGCTCCTACGAGCAGTACTTC
. . TRBJ2-7 TRBV29-1 CSFTSAGTPLRAQYF TGCAGCTTCACCTCGGCCGGGACCCCATTACGGGCGCAGTACTTC
. . TRBJ2-2 TRBV6-5 CASSYHQSLPYTGELFF TGTGCCAGCAGTTACCACCAATCCCTCCCGTACACCGGGGAGCTGTTTTTT
. . TRBJ2-1 TRBV5-6 CASSLTLTYNEQFF TGTGCCAGTAGCCTGACCCTGACCTACAATGAGCAGTTCTTC
few . TRBJ1-6 TRBV6-2/TRBV6-3 CATSTRRATRNSPLHF TGTGCCACCAGTACAAGGCGGGCAACGCGTAATTCACCCCTCCACTTT
. . TRBJ2-7 TRBV20-1 CSARRAPEQYF TGCAGTGCTAGAAGGGCGCCCGAGCAGTACTTC
. . TRBJ2-1 TRBV12-3/TRBV12-4 CASSFQGLNEQFF TGTGCCAGCAGTTTCCAGGGCCTCAATGAGCAGTTCTTC
many . TRBJ2-1 TRBV4-3 CASSQDRNEQFF TGCGCCAGCAGCCAAGATCGTAATGAGCAGTTCTTC
few . TRBJ1-2 TRBV7-2 CASSGQAGRQFYGYTF TGTGCCAGCAGCGGCCAAGCGGGACGGCAATTCTATGGCTACACCTTC
few TRBD2 TRBJ2-3 TRBV2 CASRPGGDTDTQYF TGTGCCAGCAGGCCGGGAGGGGATACAGATACGCAGTATTTT
. TRBD1 TRBJ2-2 TRBV4-3 CASSQKQGALTGELFF TGCGCCAGCAGCCAAAAGCAGGGGGCGCTTACCGGGGAGCTGTTTTTT
few TRBD1 TRBJ2-7 TRBV6-5 CASSLTDRRGYEQYF TGTGCCAGCAGTTTAACGGACAGGCGAGGGTACGAGCAGTACTTC
few TRBD2 TRBJ2-1 TRBV20-1 CSGTSGSGDEQFF TGCAGTGGTACTAGCGGGAGCGGCGATGAGCAGTTCTTC
few . TRBJ1-1 TRBV12-3/TRBV12-4 CASSPRRGNTEAFF TGTGCCAGCAGTCCCCGCCGGGGGAACACTGAAGCTTTCTTT
. . TRBJ2-7 TRBV6-2/TRBV6-3 CASSYLQPTYEQYF TGTGCCAGCAGTTATCTCCAGCCTACTTACGAGCAGTACTTC
. TRBD1 TRBJ2-1 TRBV29-1 CSAERQGAYNEQFF TGCAGCGCCGAGAGACAGGGGGCCTACAATGAGCAGTTCTTC
many . TRBJ1-1 TRBV20-1 CSACRFRDWMNTEAFF TGCAGTGCCTGCAGGTTTCGGGACTGGATGAACACTGAAGCTTTCTTT
. . TRBJ2-5 TRBV6-6 CASSYEVPETQYF TGTGCCAGCAGTTACGAGGTACCGGAGACCCAGTACTTC
many . TRBJ2-3 TRBV12-3/TRBV12-4 CASRYTDTQYF TGTGCCAGCCGGTACACAGATACGCAGTATTTT
few . TRBJ1-1 TRBV10-3 CAIRVQGNTEAFF TGTGCCATCAGGGTACAGGGGAACACTGAAGCTTTCTTT
. . TRBJ2-7 TRBV29-1 CSVAPGSFDEQYF TGCAGCGTCGCACCAGGGAGTTTTGACGAGCAGTACTTC
once . TRBJ2-4 TRBV6-5 CASSYTTNKNIQYF TGTGCCAGCAGTTACACCACGAACAAAAACATTCAGTACTTC